These 26 T cell receptor beta chains originate from one sample sequenced in a study of blood T cells in healthy people across ages. Through a sample-barcoded 5' primer and a J-beta primer mix, a second PCR was run for roughly 6 to 12 cycles. TCRdb recomputed calls from the 5' RACE reads with MiXCR, one row per CDR3 protein. Found here are 980,000 or so distinct CDR3 sequences, about 48% of them singletons; the top ten hold around 15%. Material for sequencing was blood. The source of these receptors is a man aged 30 to 45 in good health.

The CDR3 sequence: CASSLQGGTFGNEQFF. The CDR3 nucleotides are TGTGCCAGCAGCCTGCAAGGGGGTACATTCGGGAATGAGCAGTTCTTC. The V call is TRBV7-3, the J call TRBJ2-1; TRBD1 might be the D (6 bases). CDR1 and CDR2 (germline): SGHTA, FQGTGA. V dropped 5 bases and J dropped 7 bases, with 21 bases sitting between them. This CDR3 has 16 amino acids.

The V gene is TRBV5-8, the J gene TRBJ1-1; no firm D call. Germline CDR1 SGHTS, CDR2 YDEGEE. Trimming took off 0 bases at V and 5 bases at J, with 17 bases between the two ends. The CDR3 runs to 16 residues. This CDR3 is CASSLDGPGRRTEAFF. The CDR3, as DNA: TGTGCCAGCAGCTTGGACGGCCCGGGAAGAAGGACTGAAGCTTTCTTT.

The chain combines TRBV27 with TRBJ1-6; possible D gene TRBD1, 6 bases. V lost 2 bases and J lost 2, with 10 bases in between. Germline CDR1 and CDR2: MNHEY and SMNVEV (reference sequence). The CDR3 runs to 16 residues. The DNA for the CDR3 is TGTGCCAGCAGTTTAAGGACAGACGCCTATAATTCACCCCTCCACTTT. Encoded protein: CASSLRTDAYNSPLHF.

This sequence joins TRBV9 and TRBJ2-2; D uncertain. V was cut by 3 bases and J by 2 bases, with 11 bases left in between. CDR1 and CDR2 (germline): SGDLS, YYNGEE. This CDR3 has 15 amino acids. The CDR3: CASSALPDNTGELFF. As DNA, the CDR3 is TGTGCCAGCAGCGCCCTCCCCGACAACACCGGGGAGCTGTTTTTT.

On this clonotype itself: The junction departs from germline at one end; a sequencing error may be responsible. The chain has TRBV7-7 and TRBJ2-5; D might be TRBD1 (7 bases). Germline lookup yields CDR1 SSHAT and CDR2 FNYEAQ (reference sequence). The CDR3 is made up of 15 amino acids. CDR3 coding DNA: TGTGCTAGCAGCTTAGGACAGGAGGGCCAAGAGACCCAGTACTTC. Residues: CASSLGQEGQETQYF. Full variable domain (missing parts from reference TRBV7-7 and TRBJ2-5): GAGVSQSPRYKVTKRGQDVTLRCDPISSHATLYWYQQALGQGPEFLTYFNYEAQPDKSGLPSDRFSAERPEGSISTLTIQRTEQRDSAMYRCASSLGQEGQETQYFGPGTRLLVL.

In its sample, this clonotype was seen many times. The chain combines TRBV21-1 with TRBJ2-5; TRBD1, the table's D call, lacks a check against the DNA. TRBV21-1 is recorded as a pseudogene. The CDR3 runs 18 residues. CDR3 protein: CASSKPRMGGSYQETQYF. CDR3 bases: TGTGCCAGCAGCAAACCCCGTATGGGGGGGTCGTACCAAGAGACCCAGTACTTC.

In its sample, this clonotype was seen a few times. V usage is TRBV18 and J usage is TRBJ2-3; no definite D call. Deletions cut 1 base from V and 4 bases from J, with 6 bases between. The germline gives CDR1 KGHSH, CDR2 LQKENI. This CDR3 comprises 13 residues. CDR3 in DNA: TGTGCCAGCTCACCACTTTCGGCAGATACGCAGTATTTT. Protein product: CASSPLSADTQYF. Full variable domain (rest looked up from reference TRBV18 and TRBJ2-3): NAGVMQNPRHLVRRRGQEARLRCSPMKGHSHVYWYRQLPEEGLKFMVYLQKENIIDESGMPKERFSAEFPKEGPSILRIQQVVRGDSAAYFCASSPLSADTQYFGPGTRLTVL.

This clonotype was counted a few times. The genes are TRBV4-1 and TRBJ2-1, with D possibly TRBD2 on 6 matching bases. The CDR3 totals 15 residues. V was pared by 3 bases and J by 0 bases, with 9 bases between. Germline-derived CDR1 and CDR2 are MGHRA and YSYEKL. CDR3 amino acids: CASSQGLDSYNEQFF. The CDR3 DNA sequence: TGCGCCAGCAGCCAGGGACTGGACTCCTACAATGAGCAGTTCTTC.

The V gene is TRBV28, the J gene TRBJ2-3, with TRBD1 matching over 7 bases. The CDR3 has 16 residues. Germline V lookup: CDR1 MDHEN, CDR2 SYDVKM. V trimming: 5 bases; J trimming: 3 bases; junction bases outside the gene matches: 11. The chain's CDR3 is CASSIRGLSRTDTQYF. CDR3 DNA sequence: TGTGCCAGCAGTATAAGGGGGCTAAGTAGGACAGATACGCAGTATTTT. The variable domain in full, completed from reference TRBV28 and TRBJ2-3, reads DVKVTQSSRYLVKRTGEKVFLECVQDMDHENMFWYRQDPGLGLRLIYFSYDVKMKEKGDIPEGYSVSREKKERFSLILESASTNQTSMYLCASSIRGLSRTDTQYFGPGTRLTVL.

The chain couples TRBV5-1 to TRBJ2-3; weak D call: TRBD2 (6 bases). CDR1 SGHRS and CDR2 YFSETQ come from the germline V gene. The length of the CDR3 is 13 residues. The V gene lost 3 bases and the J gene lost 6 bases, with 11 bases spanning the gap. This chain's CDR3 is CASSWGGDDTQYF. CDR3 DNA: TGCGCCAGCAGCTGGGGCGGGGACGATACGCAGTATTTT.

The chain joins TRBV3-1 to TRBJ1-6; D is ambiguous. Germline loops: CDR1 LGHDT, CDR2 YNNKEL (reference sequence). CDR3 length: 14 amino acids. Trimming shortened V by 1 base and J by 9 bases, and 10 bases separated the two germline ends. CDR3 sequence reads: CASSQAVVASPLHF. CDR3 DNA sequence: TGTGCCAGCAGCCAAGCAGTCGTTGCTTCACCCCTCCACTTT.

The J gene is TRBJ2-4, the V gene TRBV5-1; 14 nucleotides align to TRBD2. Trimming cost V 3 bases and J 15 bases; bases outside gene matches: 11. CDR3 length: 15 amino acids. Germline loops: CDR1 SGHRS, CDR2 YFSETQ. CDR3: CASSSSGTSGGLGYF. The CDR3 coding sequence is TGCGCCAGCAGCTCATCCGGGACTAGCGGGGGCCTAGGGTACTTC. Combining the CDR3 with reference TRBV5-1 and TRBJ2-4 gives the whole variable domain KAGVTQTPRYLIKTRGQQVTLSCSPISGHRSVSWYQQTPGQGLQFLFEYFSETQRNKGNFPGRFSGRQFSNSRSEMNVSTLELGDSALYLCASSSSGTSGGLGYFGAGTRLSVL.

This clonotype has only a few counts. This rearrangement joins TRBV15 to TRBJ2-1; 7 bases match TRBD2. This CDR3 region has 15 residues. V lost 7 bases to trimming and J lost 2 bases; unmatched junction nucleotides: 8. Germline CDR1 and CDR2: LNHNV and YYDKDF (reference sequence). CDR3 bases: TGTGCCACCACCGCGGGGGACCGACCCTACAATGAGCAGTTCTTC. Its translation is CATTAGDRPYNEQFF.

The CDR3 reads CASSLGYGGSTDTQYF. In nucleotides, the CDR3 is TGTGCCAGCAGCTTAGGTTACGGGGGTTCCACAGATACGCAGTATTTT. The gene calls are TRBV7-2 and TRBJ2-3, with D possibly being TRBD2 (6 bases). CDR3 size: 16 residues. Deletions cut 1 base from V and 2 bases from J, with 13 bases between. From germline, CDR1 is SGHTA and CDR2 FQGNSA.

The chain carries TRBV7-6 and TRBJ2-5; 16 bases agree with TRBD2. The J call is doubtful: the DNA matches TRBJ2-7 better. The CDR3 is 18 amino acids. CDR1 and CDR2 from the germline V gene are SGHVS and FNYEAQ. Written as DNA, the CDR3 is TGTGCCAGCAGCTCGGGACTAGCGGGGGGGATCTTAGTCTACGAGCAGTACTTC. Translated, it gives CASSSGLAGGILVYEQYF.

The chain has TRBV7-8 and TRBJ1-5; 10 bases are a match to TRBD1. Germline V gene data show CDR1 as SGHVS and CDR2 as FQNEAQ. This CDR3 comprises 15 residues. With V trimmed by 9 bases and J by 1 base, 6 bases remained unmatched. CDR3 residues: CASSGTGASNQPQHF. The CDR3 coding sequence is TGTGCCAGTTCAGGGACAGGGGCGAGCAATCAGCCCCAGCATTTT.

The chain combines TRBV7-9 with TRBJ1-2; no definite D call. The CDR3 is 13 amino acids. Trimming shortened V by 2 bases and J by 6 bases, and 10 bases separated the two germline ends. CDR1 is SEHNR and CDR2 is FQNEAQ in the germline V gene (reference sequence). The CDR3 protein is CASSLNLKDGYTF. CDR3 bases: TGTGCCAGCAGCTTAAACCTCAAAGATGGCTACACCTTC. The complete variable domain, with remaining parts taken from reference TRBV7-9 and TRBJ1-2, reads DTGVSQNPRHKITKRGQNVTFRCDPISEHNRLYWYRQTLGQGPEFLTYFQNEAQLEKSRLLSDRFSAERPKGSFSTLEIQRTEQGDSAMYLCASSLNLKDGYTFGSGTRLTVV.

The V call is TRBV5-1, the J call TRBJ1-2; D gene uncertain. In germline, CDR1 is SGHRS, CDR2 YFSETQ. V gave up 4 bases and J gave up 0 bases, with 7 bases separating them. The CDR3 length is 13 residues. CDR3 region: CASSVESNYGYTF. The CDR3 DNA reads TGCGCCAGCAGCGTCGAGTCTAACTATGGCTACACCTTC.

This clonotype was seen once. A much larger clone is a single base away; this may be a read error. V gene TRBV24-1 combines with J gene TRBJ2-1; maybe TRBD2 (6 bases). The CDR3 length is 17 residues. From germline, CDR1 is KGHDR and CDR2 SFDVKD. Trimming took off 3 bases at V and 3 bases at J, with 17 bases between the two ends. The CDR3 reads CATSDPGGLGFYNEQFF. Written as DNA, the CDR3 is TGTGCCACCAGTGATCCCGGGGGACTTGGGTTCTACAATGAGCAGTTCTTC.

This chain uses TRBV7-2 with TRBJ1-1; 9 bases are a match to TRBD1. Trimming took 5 bases from V and 5 from J; bases not matched to a gene: 9. CDR3 size: 15 residues. Germline CDR1 and CDR2: SGHTA and FQGNSA. The CDR3 protein is CASSPNHRGRTEAFF. CDR3 sequence (DNA): TGTGCCAGCAGCCCTAATCACAGGGGGCGGACTGAAGCTTTCTTT.

About this clonotype: A read error may produce the germline difference seen at one junction end. The gene calls are TRBV4-1 and TRBJ2-7; D gene uncertain. Looked up from germline, CDR1 is MGHRA and CDR2 is YSYEKL. This CDR3 is 15 amino acids long. For the CDR3, the DNA is TGCACCAGCAGCCAGGTGCTGGACCGATCCTACGAGCAGTACTTC. Its translation: CTSSQVLDRSYEQYF.

The V and J genes are TRBV5-1 and TRBJ2-5, with a weak D call TRBD2 (5 bases). Germline V CDR1 and CDR2: SGHRS, YFSETQ. The CDR3 is 14 amino acids. Deletions cut 4 bases from V and 4 bases from J, with 14 bases between. CDR3: CASSANPGSETQYF. For the CDR3, the DNA is TGCGCCAGCAGCGCCAACCCGGGGTCAGAGACCCAGTACTTC.

This clonotype was recorded once. The chain combines TRBV20-1 with TRBJ2-4, with a weak D call TRBD1 (5 bases). The J call is doubtful: the DNA matches TRBJ2-7 better. The CDR3 runs 12 residues. CDR1 is DFQATT and CDR2 is SNEGSKA in the germline V gene (reference sequence). This CDR3 is CSATDSNYEQYF. CDR3 DNA sequence: TGCAGTGCTACCGACAGTAACTACGAGCAGTACTTC.

This clonotype was counted only a few times. This sequence joins TRBV27 and TRBJ1-2; D gene uncertain. V gave up 2 bases and J gave up 4 bases, with 11 bases separating them. The CDR3 sequence is 14 residues long. Germline V gene sequence: CDR1 MNHEY, CDR2 SMNVEV (reference sequence). Written as DNA, the CDR3 is TGTGCCAGCAGTTTAGGGTCAGGATCCTATGGCTACACCTTC. Translating gives CASSLGSGSYGYTF.

This clonotype was observed many times. This chain uses TRBV27 with TRBJ2-5, with a tentative D call TRBD1 (6 bases). The tail of the sequence fits TRBJ2-7 better, so the J call may be wrong. The CDR3 sequence is 13 residues long. Germline CDR1 and CDR2: MNHEY and SMNVEV (reference sequence). As DNA, the CDR3 is TGTGCCAGCAGTTTGAGAGGGGGTGACGAGCAGTACTTC. This gives the protein CASSLRGGDEQYF.

J is TRBJ2-7 and V is TRBV29-1; 7 bases are shared with TRBD1. With V trimmed by 7 bases and J by 7 bases, 13 bases remained unmatched. Per the germline V gene, CDR1 is SQVTM and CDR2 is ANQGSEA. This CDR3 is built from 13 residues. The CDR3 DNA is TGCAGCGGAGGGACAGCCCTCTACAATGAGCAGTACTTC. This gives the protein CSGGTALYNEQYF.